The 12 T cell receptor beta chains below were found in one sample sequenced in a study of blood T cell repertoires in COVID-19. Some clones are missing from TCRdb's copy, which holds only in-frame ones; the method was immunoSEQ multiplex PCR. The profile covers over 200,000 clones, with around 82% appearing a single time and 2% to 3% taken by the ten largest. The sample taken for sequencing was peripheral blood. The receptors stem from a woman aged 40-49 years with active or convalescent COVID-19.

The J gene is TRBJ1-1, the V gene TRBV24-1; D is unresolved. V shed 4 bases and J shed 11 bases, with 22 bases lying between them. The CDR3 contains 15 residues. Per the germline V gene, CDR1 is KGHDR and CDR2 is SFDVKD. The CDR3 DNA is TGTGCCACCAGTGAAATCGGCGGCTCTTTGAGTGGGGCTTTCTTT. Its translation: CATSEIGGSLSGAFF.

This clone is a singleton in its sample. The rearrangement joins TRBV6-5 to TRBJ2-3; 7 nucleotides align to TRBD2. V lost 3 bases and J lost 2; bases outside the gene matches: 5. The CDR3 is 15 residues long. Per germline, CDR1 MNHEY and CDR2 SVGAGI. DNA for the CDR3: TGTGCCAGCAGTTATCGCGGGGGTCACACAGATACGCAGTATTTT. It encodes CASSYRGGHTDTQYF.

The table lists this clone with a few counts. The gene calls are TRBV2 and TRBJ1-4; 8 bases are a match to TRBD1. The CDR3 is 14 amino acids. The J segment lost 7 bases and the V segment lost 6 bases, leaving 7 bases of the junction unmatched. Germline-derived CDR1 and CDR2 are SNHLY and FYNNEI. CDR3 DNA: TGTGCCAGCAGAGTACAGGGGGTCTCTGAAAAACTGTTTTTT. It is translated as CASRVQGVSEKLFF.

The V gene is TRBV2, the J gene TRBJ2-1; 7 bases are shared with TRBD2. The trim removed 4 bases at V and 6 bases at J, leaving 6 bases unmatched. The germline CDR1 and CDR2 sequences are SNHLY and FYNNEI. The CDR3 has 14 residues. CDR3 bases: TGTGCCAGCAGTGGGAGGCGGGAGACCAATGAGCAGTTCTTC. It is translated as CASSGRRETNEQFF. The full variable domain, rest sourced from reference TRBV2 and TRBJ2-1, is EPEVTQTPSHQVTQMGQEVILRCVPISNHLYFYWYRQILGQKVEFLVSFYNNEISEKSEIFDDQFSVERPDGSNFTLKIRSTKLEDSAMYFCASSGRRETNEQFFGPGTRLTVL.

The gene calls are TRBV6-5 and TRBJ1-3, with a weak D call TRBD1 (6 bases). V was cut by 7 bases and J by 4 bases, with 11 bases left in between. The CDR3 totals 13 residues. Germline CDR1 reads MNHEY; CDR2 reads SVGAGI. The CDR3 bases are TGTGCCAGCAACCAGGGGATAGGAAACACCATATATTTT. As protein: CASNQGIGNTIYF.

The chain combines TRBV28 with TRBJ2-1, with 12 positions matching TRBD2. There are 13 residues in the CDR3. Germline V gene lookup returns CDR1 MDHEN and CDR2 SYDVKM. Losses at the gene ends were 10 bases for V and 10 bases for J; bases not matched to a gene: 8. CDR3 protein: CATRLAGALEQFF. DNA of the CDR3: TGTGCCACTAGACTAGCGGGAGCACTAGAGCAGTTCTTC.

The V gene is TRBV4-1, the J gene TRBJ2-1; no clear D gene. CDR1 MGHRA and CDR2 YSYEKL come from the germline V gene. This CDR3 has 15 amino acids. Trimming left V 0 bases short and J 4 bases short, with 10 bases between. CDR3 sequence (DNA): TGCGCCAGCAGCCAAGATGGAACCAGGTACAATGAGCAGTTCTTC. It encodes CASSQDGTRYNEQFF.

This clone is a singleton in its sample. This chain uses TRBV7-3 with TRBJ1-2, with TRBD1 matching over 9 bases. This CDR3 spans 16 amino acids. Germline V CDR1 and CDR2: SGHTA, FQGTGA. Trimming at V came to 5 bases and at J to 7 bases, leaving 14 bases not matched to a gene. The CDR3 nucleotides are TGTGCCAGCAGCCCGGGGACAGGGATCCGACCTGCTGGCTACACCTTC. This encodes CASSPGTGIRPAGYTF.

The rearrangement uses TRBV5-7 and TRBJ2-5; 7 bases are a match to TRBD1. TRBV5-7 is filed as an ORF, its function uncertain. This CDR3 contains 13 residues. With 2 bases clipped from V and 5 bases from J, the junction kept 3 bases outside the gene matches. The CDR3: CASSLGGGETQYF. The CDR3 DNA reads TGTGCCAGCAGCTTAGGGGGCGGGGAGACCCAGTACTTC.

The chain uses TRBV28 and TRBJ1-1; D uncertain. The CDR3 is made up of 14 amino acids. Germline CDR1 is MDHEN and CDR2 is SYDVKM. Trimming took off 2 bases at V and 7 bases at J, with 14 bases between the two ends. The CDR3 is CASSLGRKPNEAFF. The CDR3 DNA reads TGTGCCAGCAGTTTAGGCAGGAAACCCAATGAAGCTTTCTTT.

DNA of the CDR3: TGCGCCAGCAGCCAAGAACCCAGGGTCAATGAGCAGTTCTTC. This encodes CASSQEPRVNEQFF. This rearrangement joins TRBV4-1 to TRBJ2-1; weak D call: TRBD1 (5 bases). The germline V gene encodes CDR1 MGHRA and CDR2 YSYEKL. Trimming left V 0 bases short and J 6 bases short, with 9 bases between. The CDR3 spans 14 residues.

The V gene is TRBV7-8, the J gene TRBJ2-3, with D tentatively TRBD1 (6 bases). Germline loops: CDR1 SGHVS, CDR2 FQNEAQ. The CDR3 has 12 residues. Trimming removed 4 bases from V and 6 bases from J, with 8 bases in between. CDR3 in DNA: TGTGCCAGCAGCTCCGACAGGGATACGCAGTATTTT. Its protein product is CASSSDRDTQYF.